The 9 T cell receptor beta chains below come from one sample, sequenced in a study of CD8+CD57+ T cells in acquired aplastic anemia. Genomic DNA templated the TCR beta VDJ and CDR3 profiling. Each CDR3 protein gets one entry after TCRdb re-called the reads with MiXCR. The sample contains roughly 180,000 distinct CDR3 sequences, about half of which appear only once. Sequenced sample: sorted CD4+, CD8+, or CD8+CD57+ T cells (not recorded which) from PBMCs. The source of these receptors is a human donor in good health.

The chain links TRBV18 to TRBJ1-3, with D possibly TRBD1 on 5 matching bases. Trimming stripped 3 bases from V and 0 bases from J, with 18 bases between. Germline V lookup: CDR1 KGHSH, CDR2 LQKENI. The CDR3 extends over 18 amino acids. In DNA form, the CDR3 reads TGTGCCAGCTCACCTGGGTGGTCGGCAGGGAACTCTGGAAACACCATATATTTT. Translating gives CASSPGWSAGNSGNTIYF.

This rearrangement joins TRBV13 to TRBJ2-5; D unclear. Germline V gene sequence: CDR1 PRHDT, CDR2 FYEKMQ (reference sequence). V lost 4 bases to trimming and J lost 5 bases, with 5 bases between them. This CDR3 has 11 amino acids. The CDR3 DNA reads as TGTGCCAGCAGCTACGGGGAGACCCAGTACTTC. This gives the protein CASSYGETQYF.

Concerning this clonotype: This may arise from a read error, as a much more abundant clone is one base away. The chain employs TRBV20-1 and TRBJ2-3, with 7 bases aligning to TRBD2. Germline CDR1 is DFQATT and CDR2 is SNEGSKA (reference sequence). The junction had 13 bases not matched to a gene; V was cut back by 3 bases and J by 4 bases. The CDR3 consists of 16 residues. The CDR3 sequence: CSASGSASGIADTQYF. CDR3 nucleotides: TGCAGTGCTAGCGGGTCGGCTAGCGGAATCGCAGATACGCAGTATTTT.

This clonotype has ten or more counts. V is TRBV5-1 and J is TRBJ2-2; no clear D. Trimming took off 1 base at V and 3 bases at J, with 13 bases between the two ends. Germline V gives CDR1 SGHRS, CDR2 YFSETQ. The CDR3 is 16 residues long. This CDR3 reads CASSLNGDGDTGELFF. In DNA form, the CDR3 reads TGCGCCAGCAGCTTGAATGGGGATGGCGACACCGGGGAGCTGTTTTTT.

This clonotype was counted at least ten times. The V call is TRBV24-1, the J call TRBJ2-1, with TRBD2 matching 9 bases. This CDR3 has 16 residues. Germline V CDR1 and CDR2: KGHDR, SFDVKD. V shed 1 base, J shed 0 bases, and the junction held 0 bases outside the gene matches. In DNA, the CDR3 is TGTGCCACCAGTGATTTTAGCGGGAGCTCCTACAATGAGCAGTTCTTC. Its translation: CATSDFSGSSYNEQFF.

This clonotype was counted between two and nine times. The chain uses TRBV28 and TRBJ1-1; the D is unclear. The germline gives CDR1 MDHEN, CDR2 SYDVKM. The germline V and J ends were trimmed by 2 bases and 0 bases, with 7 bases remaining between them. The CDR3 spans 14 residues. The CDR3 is CASSLRQMNTEAFF. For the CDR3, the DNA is TGTGCCAGCAGTTTACGGCAGATGAACACTGAAGCTTTCTTT.

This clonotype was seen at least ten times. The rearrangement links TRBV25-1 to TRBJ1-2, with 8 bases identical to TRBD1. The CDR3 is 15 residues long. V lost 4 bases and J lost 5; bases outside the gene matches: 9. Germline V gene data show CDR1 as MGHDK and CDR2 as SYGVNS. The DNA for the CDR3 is TGTGCCAGCAGTGCCGATGTAACAGGGGGATATGGCTACACCTTC. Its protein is CASSADVTGGYGYTF.

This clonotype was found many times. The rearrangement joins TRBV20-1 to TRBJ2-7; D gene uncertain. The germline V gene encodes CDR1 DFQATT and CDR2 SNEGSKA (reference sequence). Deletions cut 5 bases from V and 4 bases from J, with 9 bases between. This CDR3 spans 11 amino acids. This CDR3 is CSALEIYEQYF. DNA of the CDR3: TGCAGTGCTTTGGAGATTTACGAGCAGTACTTC.

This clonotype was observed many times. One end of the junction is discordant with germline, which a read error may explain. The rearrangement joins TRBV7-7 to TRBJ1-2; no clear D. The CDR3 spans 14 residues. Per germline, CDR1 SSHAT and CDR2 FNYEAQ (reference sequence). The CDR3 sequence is CASSLHRQRDGYTF. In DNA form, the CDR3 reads TGTGCTAGCAGCTTACACCGGCAGAGGGATGGCTACACCTTC.